These 14 T cell receptor beta chains came from one sample sequenced in a study of cytomegalovirus exposure and HLA in healthy donors. PCR primers comprised 60 Vbeta and 13 Jbeta primers. The data were produced by immunoSEQ multiplex PCR, yet TCRdb's version contains in-frame clones alone and is incomplete. The table shows about 280,000 clones, with approximately 90% occurring only once. Sequenced input: PBMCs. These TCRs come from a woman aged 18-29 years in good health and CMV-seronegative.

This chain joins TRBV9 and TRBJ1-1; possibly TRBD1 for D (5 bases). The V gene lost 3 bases and the J gene lost 3 bases, with 12 bases spanning the gap. The CDR3 has 14 residues. Germline CDR1 SGDLS, CDR2 YYNGEE. The CDR3 loop reads CASSAITGDTEAFF. For the CDR3, the DNA is TGTGCCAGCAGCGCAATCACGGGGGACACTGAAGCTTTCTTT. Full variable domain (outside the CDR3, taken from reference TRBV9 and TRBJ1-1): DSGVTQTPKHLITATGQRVTLRCSPRSGDLSVYWYQQSLDQGLQFLIQYYNGEERAKGNILERFSAQQFPDLHSELNLSSLELGDSALYFCASSAITGDTEAFFGQGTRLTVV.

The chain couples TRBV21-1 to TRBJ1-5. TRBV21-1 is shown as a pseudogene. CDR3 length equals 18 residues. CDR3 sequence reads: CASSKGIERERGNQPQHF. In nucleotides, the CDR3 is TGTGCCAGCAGCAAAGGTATCGAACGGGAGCGGGGCAATCAGCCCCAGCATTTT.

This chain uses TRBV9 with TRBJ2-7; TRBD1 agrees at 8 bases. The germline gives CDR1 SGDLS, CDR2 YYNGEE. V gave up 1 base and J gave up 3 bases; unmatched junction bases: 15. This CDR3 has 18 residues. CDR3 protein: CASSVHGDLGTGFYEQYF. DNA for the CDR3: TGTGCCAGCAGCGTACACGGGGACCTCGGGACAGGCTTCTACGAGCAGTACTTC.

The chain employs TRBV29-1 and TRBJ2-5, with TRBD2 matching 7 bases. Germline V gives CDR1 SQVTM, CDR2 ANQGSEA. The CDR3 spans 12 residues. V lost 8 bases, J lost 4 bases, and 7 bases stayed unmatched. The CDR3 loop is CSFRLAGETQYF. CDR3 DNA sequence: TGCAGCTTCCGACTAGCCGGAGAGACCCAGTACTTC. The full variable domain, with the rest looked up from reference TRBV29-1 and TRBJ2-5, is SAVISQKPSRDICQRGTSLTIQCQVDSQVTMMFWYRQQPGQSLTLIATANQGSEATYESGFVIDKFPISRPNLTFSTLTVSNMSPEDSSIYLCSFRLAGETQYFGPGTRLLVL.

The CDR3 here is CASTRSNQPQHF. The CDR3 DNA sequence: TGTGCCAGCACCAGGTCAAATCAGCCCCAGCATTTT. This rearrangement joins TRBV11-2 to TRBJ1-5; D remains unclear. Trimming pared 7 bases from V and 4 bases from J, leaving 8 bases between. The germline gives CDR1 SGHAT, CDR2 FQNNGV. The CDR3 length is 12 residues.

The chain links TRBV11-2 to TRBJ1-4, with a tentative D call TRBD1 (6 bases). The CDR3 totals 13 residues. V lost 5 bases and J 8 bases, leaving 12 bases between the germline ends. Germline V gene sequence: CDR1 SGHAT, CDR2 FQNNGV. CDR3 in DNA: TGTGCCAGCAGCACAGGGTACGTCGAAAAACTGTTTTTT. Amino acids: CASSTGYVEKLFF.

The chain joins TRBV7-6 to TRBJ1-1, with D perhaps matching TRBD1 (5 bases). V was cut by 1 base and J by 1 base, with 7 bases left in between. The CDR3 runs 14 residues. CDR1 and CDR2 from the germline V gene are SGHVS and FNYEAQ. This CDR3 is CASSLGGPNTEAFF. In nucleotides, the CDR3 is TGTGCCAGCAGCTTAGGGGGCCCGAACACTGAAGCTTTCTTT.

The chain recombines TRBV5-1 with TRBJ2-5, with D perhaps matching TRBD1 (5 bases). The J call may not be correct, given that the DNA end is closer to TRBJ2-7. This CDR3 has 15 amino acids. Germline CDR1 reads SGHRS; CDR2 reads YFSETQ. The CDR3 DNA sequence: TGCGCCAGCAGCTTGGGCCCCGCAGGGTTCTACGAGCAGTACTTC. Translation gives CASSLGPAGFYEQYF.

The rearrangement links TRBV27 to TRBJ1-3; D ambiguous. From germline, CDR1 is MNHEY and CDR2 SMNVEV (reference sequence). V shed 3 bases and J shed 6 bases, with 15 bases lying between them. The CDR3 runs to 15 residues. This CDR3 is CASSLTVGSLNTIYF. In DNA form, the CDR3 reads TGTGCCAGCAGTTTGACGGTGGGGAGCCTAAACACCATATATTTT.

This clone turned up a few times. V usage is TRBV15 and J usage is TRBJ1-2; 7 nucleotides line up with TRBD1. Trimming removed 0 bases from V and 4 bases from J; junction bases left unmatched: 8. Germline V gene lookup returns CDR1 LNHNV and CDR2 YYDKDF (reference sequence). The CDR3 totals 16 residues. Here the CDR3 DNA reads TGTGCCACCAGCAGAGAAACGGGACAGCCGATCTATGGCTACACCTTC. This sequence encodes CATSRETGQPIYGYTF.

V usage is TRBV6-5 and J usage is TRBJ1-4, with D tentatively TRBD1 (6 bases). With 3 bases removed from V and 6 bases from J, the gap between germline ends came to 14 bases. In germline, CDR1 is MNHEY, CDR2 SVGAGI. This CDR3 is 15 amino acids long. The DNA for the CDR3 is TGTGCCAGCAGTTATGGGGGGGCGCGGGATGAAAAACTGTTTTTT. It yields the protein CASSYGGARDEKLFF.

V usage is TRBV19 and J usage is TRBJ2-1; D is uncertain. Germline-derived CDR1 and CDR2 are LNHDA and SQIVND (reference sequence). The CDR3 runs 16 residues. V lost 5 bases to trimming and J lost 0 bases, with 14 bases between them. The CDR3 DNA sequence: TGTGCCAGTAGTGCCTACTATTCCAGCTCCTACAATGAGCAGTTCTTC. Its protein product is CASSAYYSSSYNEQFF.

This CDR3 reads CASSLTGGAEAFF. CDR3 bases: TGTGCCAGCAGCCTTACAGGGGGCGCTGAAGCTTTCTTT. The chain carries TRBV7-9 and TRBJ1-1; 9 bases align to TRBD1. Germline CDR1 reads SEHNR; CDR2 reads FQNEAQ (reference sequence). Trimming cost V 5 bases and J 6 bases; bases outside gene matches: 4. The CDR3 totals 13 residues.

The CDR3 nucleotides are TGTGCCAGCAGCGCCAATTCGGGACACTACACCTTC. Translation: CASSANSGHYTF. V usage is TRBV14 and J usage is TRBJ1-2; TRBD1 might be the D (6 bases). The V gene's germline CDR1 is SGHDN and CDR2 FVKESK. CDR3 length: 12 amino acids. Trimming shortened V by 5 bases and J by 10 bases, and 14 bases separated the two germline ends.